Sequencing of this T cell receptor (beta chain) was carried out in a study of blood T cell repertoires in COVID-19. The protocol was immunoSEQ multiplex PCR, while the TCRdb copy is restricted to in-frame clones and leaves out a portion. The data contain tens of thousands of clones, 70% to 80% of them singletons. Trimming pared 0 bases from V and 2 bases from J, leaving 11 bases between. The CDR3 sequence is 15 residues long. Germline CDR1 SGHRS, CDR2 YFSETQ. The specimen sequenced was peripheral blood. V is TRBV5-1 and J is TRBJ1-1, with D unclear. This TCR was recovered from a man aged 50 to 60 with active or convalescent COVID-19. The CDR3 loop is CASSLGVGGNTEAFF. For the CDR3, the DNA is TGCGCCAGCAGCTTGGGTGTTGGAGGTAACACTGAAGCTTTCTTT.